The 9 T cell receptor beta chains below come from one sample, sequenced in a study of T-cell reconstitution after alpha-beta-depleted transplantation in children. The library targeted TCRbeta and was prepared with unique molecular identifiers. From the PCR reads, TCRdb called clonotypes with MiXCR, one entry per CDR3 protein. The sample holds 500,000 or so distinct CDR3 sequences, about 31% seen once. The sequencing used PBMCs from the stem cell graft donor, collected from the stem cell graft. The source is a human donor who donated a stem cell graft to a child with aplastic anemia.

In the case of this clonotype: This clone may be a read error of a much larger clone one base away. J is TRBJ2-7 and V is TRBV6-2 or TRBV6-3, with TRBD2 as a possible D gene (6 bases). The V and J ends lost 6 bases and 6 bases respectively, with 9 bases between them. This CDR3 has 11 residues. Per germline, CDR1 MNHEY and CDR2 SVGEGT. The DNA for the CDR3 is TGTGCCAGCAGCCACGGGGGCGAGCAGTACTTC. It encodes CASSHGGEQYF.

This clonotype was counted between two and nine times. The chain couples TRBV19 to TRBJ2-1, with 9 bases identical to TRBD1. Germline values: CDR1 LNHDA, CDR2 SQIVND (reference sequence). With 5 bases clipped from V and 7 bases from J, the junction kept 6 bases outside the gene matches. The CDR3 is 14 amino acids. The CDR3 region is CASSPGTGMNEQFF. CDR3 in DNA: TGTGCCAGTAGTCCTGGGACAGGGATGAATGAGCAGTTCTTC.

This clonotype has more than one count but fewer than ten. The chain carries TRBV12-3 or TRBV12-4 and TRBJ1-2; tentative D call: TRBD1 (6 bases). V was trimmed by 6 bases and J by 2 bases, leaving 10 bases between them. This CDR3 is 13 amino acids long. CDR3 bases: TGTGCCAGCAGGCCCGGACAGAACTATGGCTACACCTTC. Protein sequence: CASRPGQNYGYTF.

This clonotype was seen once. The chain combines TRBV7-9 with TRBJ1-3; TRBD1 matches at 8 bases. This CDR3 region has 14 residues. J lost 3 bases, V lost 6 bases, and 4 bases had no gene match. CDR1 and CDR2 (germline): SEHNR, FQNEAQ (reference sequence). Written as DNA, the CDR3 is TGTGCCAGCAGGCGGACAGGGAATGGAAACACCATATATTTT. Its translation: CASRRTGNGNTIYF.

The chain is built from TRBV5-5 and TRBJ2-7; 10 nucleotides align to TRBD2. Germline CDR1 SGHKS, CDR2 YYEKEE (reference sequence). The CDR3 is 15 amino acids. Losses at the gene ends were 2 bases for V and 3 bases for J; bases not matched to a gene: 5. DNA for the CDR3: TGTGCCAGCAGCTTAGGACTAGCGGTCAGCTACGAGCAGTACGTC. It translates to CASSLGLAVSYEQYV.

The V call is TRBV11-2, the J call TRBJ2-7; D perhaps matches TRBD1 (6 bases). V lost 1 base and J lost 5, with 15 bases in between. CDR1 is SGHAT and CDR2 is FQNNGV in the germline V gene. The CDR3 runs 15 residues. This chain's CDR3 is CASSLGLQGFDEQYV. CDR3 DNA sequence: TGTGCCAGCAGCTTAGGTCTACAGGGCTTTGACGAGCAGTACGTC.

The chain employs TRBV5-4 and TRBJ2-3; D is ambiguous. The CDR3 sequence is 16 residues long. Germline V lookup: CDR1 SGHNT, CDR2 YYREEE (reference sequence). Trimming shortened V by 4 bases and J by 6 bases, and 21 bases separated the two germline ends. CDR3 nucleotide sequence: TGTGCCAGCAGCAAGAGAGTTCAGGCGCCCCTCGATACGCAGTATTTT. It translates to CASSKRVQAPLDTQYF.

The chain carries TRBV28 and TRBJ1-1; 8 bases match TRBD1. The CDR3 spans 14 residues. V shed 7 bases, J shed 6 bases, and the junction held 10 bases outside the gene matches. Germline V gives CDR1 MDHEN, CDR2 SYDVKM. The CDR3 coding sequence is TGTGCCAGCATTATTACCGGACAGGGTGCTGAAGCTTTCTTT. This encodes CASIITGQGAEAFF.

The gene calls are TRBV12-3 or TRBV12-4 and TRBJ2-1; TRBD2 might be the D (6 bases). The V and J ends lost 3 bases and 4 bases respectively, with 10 bases between them. The length of the CDR3 is 14 residues. This CDR3 is CASSFTSRYNEQFF. CDR3 coding DNA: TGTGCCAGCAGTTTTACTAGCAGATACAATGAGCAGTTCTTC.